The clone carrying this T cell receptor (beta chain) appeared many times. What it binds is not known. The data belong to a study of response to subunit inactivated influenza vaccine. Study-wide points: New T cells are recruited in small numbers by each seasonal influenza vaccination, according to the authors' suggestion.

TCRdb ran MiXCR on the RT-PCR reads and lists one entry per CDR3 protein. This table holds about 160,000 distinct CDR3 sequences, about a tenth found once. V lost 6 bases and J lost 0, with 11 bases in between. The CDR3 consists of 15 residues. This sequence was found in a man between 45 and 60 years old who received an inactivated influenza vaccine. This chain links TRBV12-3 or TRBV12-4 with TRBJ2-2; D ambiguous. The material sequenced was non-naive T cells sorted from PBMCs, taken roughly 6 weeks after vaccination. As DNA, the CDR3 is TGTGCCAGCAGCTCAGTCCAGGCGAACACCGGGGAGCTGTTTTTT. Amino acid sequence: CASSSVQANTGELFF.